This entry concerns a single TCR beta chain. Its antigen is not known. The CDR3 loop spans 15 amino acids. V lost 5 bases and J 2 bases, leaving 15 bases between the germline ends. The germline V gene has CDR1 SGHTS and CDR2 YDEGEE. This sample was included in a study of OX40 agonist ivuxolimab in advanced cancers. Study context: Three individuals attained partial responses, comprising one hepatocellular carcinoma case and two cutaneous melanoma cases.

Measured with immunoSEQ multiplex PCR; TCRdb has only the in-frame clones, and not every one. Here the sample spans tens of thousands of clones, approximately 89% being singletons. Study-wide results and limits: In general, CD8+ T cells held more expanded clones than CD4+ did, on average.

The receptor comes from an adult with an advanced solid tumor such as melanoma, head and neck, liver or kidney cancer. The genes are TRBV5-8 and TRBJ2-3, with D unclear. The source was CD4+ or CD8+ T cells sorted from blood, collected in a trial of the OX40 agonist ivuxolimab. Written as DNA, the CDR3 is TGTGCCAGCAGACGCCCCTACCCCTACACAGATACGCAGTATTTT. Its translation: CASRRPYPYTDTQYF. The complete variable domain, with remaining parts taken from reference TRBV5-8 and TRBJ2-3, reads EAGVTQSPTHLIKTRGQQATLRCSPISGHTSVYWYQQALGLGLQFLLWYDEGEERNRGNFPPRFSGRQFPNYSSELNVNALELEDSALYLCASRRPYPYTDTQYFGPGTRLTVL.